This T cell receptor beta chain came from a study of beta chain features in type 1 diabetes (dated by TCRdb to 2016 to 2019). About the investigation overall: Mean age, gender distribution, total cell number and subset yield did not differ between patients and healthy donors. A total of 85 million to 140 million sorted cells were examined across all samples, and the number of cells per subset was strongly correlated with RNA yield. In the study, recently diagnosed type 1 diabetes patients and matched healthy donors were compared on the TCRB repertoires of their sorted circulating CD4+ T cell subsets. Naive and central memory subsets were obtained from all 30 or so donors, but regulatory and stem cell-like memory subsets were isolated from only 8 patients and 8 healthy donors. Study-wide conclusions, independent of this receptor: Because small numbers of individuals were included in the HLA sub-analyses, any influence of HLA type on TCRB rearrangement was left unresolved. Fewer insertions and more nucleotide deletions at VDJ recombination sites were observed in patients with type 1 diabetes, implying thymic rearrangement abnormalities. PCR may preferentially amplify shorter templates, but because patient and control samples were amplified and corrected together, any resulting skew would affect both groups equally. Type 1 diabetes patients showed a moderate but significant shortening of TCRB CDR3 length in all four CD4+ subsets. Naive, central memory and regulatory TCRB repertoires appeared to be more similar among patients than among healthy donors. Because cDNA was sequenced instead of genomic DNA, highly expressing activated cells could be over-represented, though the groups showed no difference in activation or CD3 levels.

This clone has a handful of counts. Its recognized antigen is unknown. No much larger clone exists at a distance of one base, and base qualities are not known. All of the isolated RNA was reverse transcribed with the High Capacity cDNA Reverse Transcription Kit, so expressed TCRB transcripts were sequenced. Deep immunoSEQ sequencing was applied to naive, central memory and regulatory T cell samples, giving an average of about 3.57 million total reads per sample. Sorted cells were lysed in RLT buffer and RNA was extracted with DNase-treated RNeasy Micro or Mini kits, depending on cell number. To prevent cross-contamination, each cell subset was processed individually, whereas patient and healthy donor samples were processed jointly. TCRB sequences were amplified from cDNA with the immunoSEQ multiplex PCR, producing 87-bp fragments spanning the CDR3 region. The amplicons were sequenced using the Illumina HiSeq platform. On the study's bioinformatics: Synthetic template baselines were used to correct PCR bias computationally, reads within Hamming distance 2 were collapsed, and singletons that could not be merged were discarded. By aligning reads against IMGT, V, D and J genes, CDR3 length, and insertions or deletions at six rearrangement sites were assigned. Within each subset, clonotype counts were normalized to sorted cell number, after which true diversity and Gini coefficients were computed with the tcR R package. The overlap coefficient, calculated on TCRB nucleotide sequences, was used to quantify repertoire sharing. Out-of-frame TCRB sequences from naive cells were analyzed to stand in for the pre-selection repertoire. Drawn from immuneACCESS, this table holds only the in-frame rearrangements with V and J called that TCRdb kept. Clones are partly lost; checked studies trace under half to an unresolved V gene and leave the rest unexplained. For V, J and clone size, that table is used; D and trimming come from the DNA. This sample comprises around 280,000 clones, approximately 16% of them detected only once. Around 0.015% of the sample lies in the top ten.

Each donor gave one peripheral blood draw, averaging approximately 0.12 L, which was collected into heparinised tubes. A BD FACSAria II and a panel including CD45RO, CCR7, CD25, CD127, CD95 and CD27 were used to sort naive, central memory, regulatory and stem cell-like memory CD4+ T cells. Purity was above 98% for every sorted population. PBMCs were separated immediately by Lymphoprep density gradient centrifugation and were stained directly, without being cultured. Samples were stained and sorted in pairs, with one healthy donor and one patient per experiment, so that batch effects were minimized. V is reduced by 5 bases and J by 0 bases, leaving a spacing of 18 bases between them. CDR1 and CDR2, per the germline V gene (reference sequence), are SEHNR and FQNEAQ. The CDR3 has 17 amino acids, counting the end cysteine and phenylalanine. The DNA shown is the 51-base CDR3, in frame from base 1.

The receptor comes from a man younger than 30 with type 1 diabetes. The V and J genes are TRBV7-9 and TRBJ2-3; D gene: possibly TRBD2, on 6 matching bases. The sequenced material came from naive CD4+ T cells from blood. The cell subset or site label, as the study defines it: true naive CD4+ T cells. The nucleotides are TGTGCCAGCAGCCCGGGCTGGGGGGAGAGGAGCACAGATACGCAGTATTTT. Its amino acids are CASSPGWGERSTDTQYF.